These T cell receptor beta chains were read from a single sample in a study of untreated major depressive disorder. Method: immunoSEQ multiplex PCR; TCRdb's copy keeps in-frame clones and lacks some. The repertoire holds some 13,000 clones, with 85% to 95% as singletons. The sample consisted of CD4+ T cells from PBMCs. These receptor sequences come from a woman in her twenties or thirties with major depressive disorder. Both conserved end residues are part of each CDR3. The D gene is left open where the match is weak. A row's size may be missing; if present it is once, few, many or a size class.

V: TRBV5-1; length: 14; J: TRBJ2-7; size: -; D: TRBD1; CDR3: CASSPSTGKYEQYF; DNA: TGCGCCAGCAGCCCCTCGACAGGGAAATACGAGCAGTACTTC
V: TRBV2; length: 14; J: TRBJ1-1; size: few; D: -; CDR3: CASSEWQTNTEAFF; DNA: TGTGCCAGCAGTGAATGGCAGACGAACACTGAAGCTTTCTTT
V: TRBV2; length: 12; J: TRBJ2-1; size: -; D: -; CDR3: CAIGTQVNEQFF; DNA: TGTGCCATTGGAACACAGGTGAATGAGCAGTTCTTC
V: TRBV7-3; length: 17; J: TRBJ2-7; size: -; D: TRBD2; CDR3: CASSFLAGGPISYEQYF; DNA: TGTGCCAGCAGCTTCCTAGCGGGAGGGCCGATCTCCTACGAGCAGTACTTC
V: TRBV9; length: 17; J: TRBJ2-1; size: -; D: TRBD2; CDR3: CASSVVAGTNSYNEQFF; DNA: TGTGCCAGCAGCGTAGTAGCGGGGACTAACTCCTACAATGAGCAGTTCTTC
V: TRBV10-3; length: 14; J: TRBJ2-4; size: -; D: -; CDR3: CAIRQDLGKNIQYF; DNA: TGTGCCATCCGACAGGATCTCGGCAAAAACATTCAGTACTTC
V: TRBV28; length: 11; J: TRBJ2-2; size: -; D: -; CDR3: CASTDTGELFF; DNA: TGTGCCAGCACGGACACCGGGGAGCTGTTTTTT
V: TRBV2; length: 15; J: TRBJ1-5; size: -; D: -; CDR3: CASSDDGKSNQPQHF; DNA: TGTGCCAGCAGTGACGATGGAAAGAGCAATCAGCCCCAGCATTTT
V: TRBV14; length: 11; J: TRBJ2-3; size: -; D: -; CDR3: CASSQVGTQYF; DNA: TGTGCCAGCAGCCAAGTCGGTACGCAGTATTTT
V: TRBV11-2; length: 14; J: TRBJ2-3; size: -; D: -; CDR3: CASSLRPSTDTQYF; DNA: TGTGCCAGCAGCTTACGACCTAGCACAGATACGCAGTATTTT
V: TRBV5-4; length: 17; J: TRBJ2-1; size: -; D: -; CDR3: CASSFNTGINSYNEQFF; DNA: TGTGCCAGCAGCTTCAATACTGGAATAAACTCCTACAATGAGCAGTTCTTC
V: TRBV9; length: 16; J: TRBJ2-1; size: -; D: -; CDR3: CASSPRGAESYNEQFF; DNA: TGTGCCAGCAGCCCCAGGGGAGCGGAGTCCTACAATGAGCAGTTCTTC
V: TRBV18; length: 15; J: TRBJ1-4; size: -; D: -; CDR3: CASSPQGLANEKLFF; DNA: TGTGCCAGCTCACCACAGGGTCTGGCTAATGAAAAACTGTTTTTT
V: TRBV9; length: 15; J: TRBJ2-3; size: -; D: -; CDR3: CASSVAGLSTDTQYF; DNA: TGTGCCAGCAGCGTAGCGGGATTGAGCACAGATACGCAGTATTTT
V: TRBV7-2; length: 15; J: TRBJ1-5; size: -; D: -; CDR3: CASSNTGTGRQPQHF; DNA: TGTGCCAGCAGCAACACTGGTACAGGGAGACAGCCCCAGCATTTT
V: TRBV5-1; length: 20; J: TRBJ2-5; size: -; D: TRBD1; CDR3: CASSLADLVSPAGGMETQYF; DNA: TGCGCCAGCAGCTTGGCGGATTTGGTTTCTCCAGCAGGGGGTATGGAGACCCAGTACTTC
V: TRBV11-2; length: 14; J: TRBJ1-2; size: -; D: -; CDR3: CASSSGTTNYGYTF; DNA: TGTGCCAGCAGCAGCGGGACCACTAACTATGGCTACACCTTC
V: TRBV7-6; length: 14; J: TRBJ2-7; size: -; D: -; CDR3: CASSLDSFSYEQYF; DNA: TGTGCCAGCAGCCTTGACTCATTCTCCTACGAGCAGTACTTC
V: TRBV5-1; length: 15; J: TRBJ2-1; size: once; D: TRBD1; CDR3: CASSKERQGVNEQFF; DNA: TGCGCCAGCAGCAAAGAACGACAGGGAGTTAATGAGCAGTTCTTC
V: TRBV5-8; length: 15; J: TRBJ2-3; size: -; D: -; CDR3: CASSLEGLGTDTQYF; DNA: TGTGCCAGCAGCTTGGAGGGTCTTGGGACAGATACGCAGTATTTT
V: TRBV7-3; length: 15; J: TRBJ2-1; size: -; D: -; CDR3: CASSLTAGIYNEQFF; DNA: TGTGCCAGCAGCTTAACGGCAGGAATTTACAATGAGCAGTTCTTC
V: TRBV29-1; length: 13; J: TRBJ2-5; size: -; D: -; CDR3: CSVAARLRETQYF; DNA: TGCAGCGTTGCGGCTAGACTTCGAGAGACCCAGTACTTC
V: TRBV19; length: 16; J: TRBJ1-2; size: -; D: TRBD1; CDR3: CASSRNRGLQLYGYTF; DNA: TGTGCCAGTAGTAGGAACAGGGGGCTCCAGCTCTATGGCTACACCTTC
V: TRBV25-1; length: 14; J: TRBJ1-2; size: few; D: TRBD1; CDR3: CASSEYGDRGRTFF; DNA: TGTGCCAGCAGTGAATACGGAGACAGGGGGCGTACGTTCTTC
V: TRBV14; length: 13; J: TRBJ1-4; size: -; D: -; CDR3: CASRQGTNEKLFF; DNA: TGTGCCAGCCGTCAGGGAACTAATGAAAAACTGTTTTTT
V: TRBV10-3; length: 14; J: TRBJ2-7; size: once; D: -; CDR3: CAIRRGRDVNEQYF; DNA: TGTGCCATCAGGAGGGGGAGGGATGTCAACGAGCAGTACTTC
V: TRBV6-5; length: 12; J: TRBJ1-3; size: -; D: -; CDR3: CASRGLLNTIYF; DNA: TGTGCCAGCAGGGGACTATTAAACACCATATATTTT
V: TRBV27; length: 14; J: TRBJ2-7; size: -; D: TRBD2; CDR3: CASTRTSGPYEQYF; DNA: TGTGCCAGTACCCGGACTAGCGGTCCCTACGAGCAGTACTTC
V: TRBV6-5; length: 12; J: TRBJ2-7; size: -; D: -; CDR3: CASRRGGNEQYF; DNA: TGTGCCAGCAGGAGGGGGGGGAACGAGCAGTACTTC
V: TRBV19; length: 15; J: TRBJ1-4; size: -; D: -; CDR3: CASSIGGSANEKLFF; DNA: TGTGCCAGTAGTATAGGGGGATCGGCTAATGAAAAACTGTTTTTT
V: TRBV7-9; length: 15; J: TRBJ1-3; size: -; D: -; CDR3: CASSQDSSTGNTIYF; DNA: TGTGCCAGCAGTCAAGACAGCTCAACTGGAAACACCATATATTTT
V: TRBV7-2; length: 16; J: TRBJ2-1; size: -; D: -; CDR3: CASEPRPGLTHNEQFF; DNA: TGTGCCAGCGAGCCAAGACCGGGACTGACCCACAATGAGCAGTTCTTC
V: TRBV4-1; length: 13; J: TRBJ2-5; size: -; D: -; CDR3: CASSQVGRATQYF; DNA: TGCGCCAGCAGCCAAGTCGGCAGGGCGACCCAGTACTTC
V: TRBV10-3; length: 13; J: TRBJ1-2; size: -; D: -; CDR3: CAIGTATQYGYTF; DNA: TGTGCCATCGGGACCGCGACTCAGTATGGCTACACCTTC
V: TRBV27; length: 16; J: TRBJ2-6; size: -; D: TRBD2; CDR3: CASSLAVRSGANVLTF; DNA: TGTGCCAGCAGTCTAGCGGTCCGCTCTGGGGCCAACGTCCTGACTTTC
V: TRBV5-1; length: 14; J: TRBJ2-1; size: -; D: TRBD2; CDR3: CASSLGGLAHEQFF; DNA: TGCGCCAGCAGCTTGGGTGGACTAGCGCATGAGCAGTTCTTC
V: TRBV30; length: 15; J: TRBJ2-7; size: -; D: TRBD1; CDR3: CAWSRRTGGIYEQYF; DNA: TGTGCCTGGAGTCGACGGACAGGGGGAATCTACGAGCAGTACTTC
V: TRBV27; length: 13; J: TRBJ2-7; size: -; D: -; CDR3: CASSFHSGPEQYF; DNA: TGTGCCAGCAGTTTTCATTCGGGTCCAGAGCAGTACTTC
V: TRBV6-5; length: 15; J: TRBJ2-7; size: -; D: TRBD1; CDR3: CASSSWDRGRYEQYF; DNA: TGTGCCAGCAGTTCCTGGGACAGGGGGCGTTACGAGCAGTACTTC
V: TRBV2; length: 14; J: TRBJ2-5; size: -; D: TRBD1; CDR3: CASSRDRSQETQYF; DNA: TGTGCCAGCAGTCGGGACAGGTCCCAAGAGACCCAGTACTTC
V: TRBV19; length: 14; J: TRBJ2-7; size: -; D: -; CDR3: CASSTATESNEQYF; DNA: TGTGCCAGTAGTACTGCAACGGAGAGTAACGAGCAGTACTTC